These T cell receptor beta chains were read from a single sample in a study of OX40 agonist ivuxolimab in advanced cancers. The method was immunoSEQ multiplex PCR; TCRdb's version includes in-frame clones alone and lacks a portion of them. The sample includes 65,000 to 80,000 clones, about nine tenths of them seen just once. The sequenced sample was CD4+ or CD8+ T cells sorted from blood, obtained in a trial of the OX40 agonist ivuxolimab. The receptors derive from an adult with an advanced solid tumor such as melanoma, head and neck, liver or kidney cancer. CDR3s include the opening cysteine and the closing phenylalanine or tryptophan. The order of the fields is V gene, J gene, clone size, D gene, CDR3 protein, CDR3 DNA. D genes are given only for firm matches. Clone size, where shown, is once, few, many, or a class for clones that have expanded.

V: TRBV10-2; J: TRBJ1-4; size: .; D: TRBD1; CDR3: CASSEVDRGEKLFF; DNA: TGCGCCAGCAGTGAAGTGGACAGGGGCGAAAAACTGTTTTTT
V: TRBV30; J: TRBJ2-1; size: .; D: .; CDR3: CAWGGQNNEQFF; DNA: TGTGCCTGGGGGGGGCAGAACAATGAGCAGTTCTTC
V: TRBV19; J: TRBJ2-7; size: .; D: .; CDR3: CASSIATGASYEQYF; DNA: TGTGCCAGTAGTATAGCTACCGGGGCTTCCTACGAGCAGTACTTC
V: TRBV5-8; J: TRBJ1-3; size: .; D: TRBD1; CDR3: CASSRDRGPGNTIYF; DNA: TGTGCCAGCAGTCGGGACAGGGGGCCTGGAAACACCATATATTTT
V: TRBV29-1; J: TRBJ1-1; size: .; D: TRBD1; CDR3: CSVGRRDRVPRTEAFF; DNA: TGCAGCGTTGGCCGGCGGGACAGGGTCCCGCGGACTGAAGCTTTCTTT
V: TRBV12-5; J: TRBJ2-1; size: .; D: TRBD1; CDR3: CASGRPTGTGNNEQFF; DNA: TGTGCTAGTGGTCGGCCAACCGGGACAGGGAACAATGAGCAGTTCTTC
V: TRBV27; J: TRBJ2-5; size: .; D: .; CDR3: CASSRAGETQYF; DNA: TGTGCCAGCTCCAGGGCTGGCGAGACCCAGTACTTC
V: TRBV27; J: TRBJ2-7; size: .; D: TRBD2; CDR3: CASPLRGGGPSYEQYF; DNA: TGTGCCAGCCCGCTGCGCGGGGGAGGGCCCTCCTACGAGCAGTACTTC
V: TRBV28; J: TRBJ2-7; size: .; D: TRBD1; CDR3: CASSLFGTGSVDEQYF; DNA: TGTGCCAGCAGTTTATTTGGGACAGGCAGTGTGGACGAGCAGTACTTC
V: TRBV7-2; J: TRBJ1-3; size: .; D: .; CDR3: CASSLGGLVVGGNTIYF; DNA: TGTGCCAGCAGCTTAGGGGGGCTCGTTGTGGGAGGAAACACCATATATTTT
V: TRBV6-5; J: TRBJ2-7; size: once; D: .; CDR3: CATSVDRGYEQYF; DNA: TGTGCCACAAGCGTGGATCGGGGCTACGAGCAGTACTTC
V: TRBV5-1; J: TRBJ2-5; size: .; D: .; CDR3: CASSLGGLETQYF; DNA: TGCGCCAGCAGCTTGGGGGGGCTAGAGACCCAGTACTTC
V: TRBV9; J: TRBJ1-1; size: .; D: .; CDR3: CASSVRGRDTEAFF; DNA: TGTGCCAGCAGCGTACGAGGCAGGGACACTGAAGCTTTCTTT
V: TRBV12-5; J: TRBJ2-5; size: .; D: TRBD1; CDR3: CASGLALGQAYQETQYF; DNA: TGTGCTAGTGGTTTGGCCCTGGGACAGGCCTACCAAGAGACCCAGTACTTC
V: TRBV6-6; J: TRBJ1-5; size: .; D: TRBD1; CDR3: CASSSQGQGQTQPQHF; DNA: TGTGCCAGCAGTTCCCAAGGACAGGGGCAGACTCAGCCCCAGCATTTT
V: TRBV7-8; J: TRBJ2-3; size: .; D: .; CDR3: CALQRDTQYF; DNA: TGTGCTCTCCAGAGGGATACGCAGTATTTT
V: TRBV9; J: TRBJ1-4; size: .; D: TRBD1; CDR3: CASSSGQVTTNEKLFF; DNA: TGTGCCAGCAGCTCGGGACAGGTAACAACTAATGAAAAACTGTTTTTT
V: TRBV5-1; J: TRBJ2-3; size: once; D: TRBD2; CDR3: CASSNRTTSGGTDTQYF; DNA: TGCGCCAGCAGCAACCGGACTACTAGCGGAGGCACAGATACGCAGTATTTT
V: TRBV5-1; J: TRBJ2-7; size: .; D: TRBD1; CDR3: CASSIDRAEQYF; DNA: TGCGCCAGCAGCATCGACAGGGCGGAGCAGTACTTC
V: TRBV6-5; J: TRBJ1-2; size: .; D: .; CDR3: CASSKEGANYGYTF; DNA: TGTGCCAGCAGTAAGGAGGGGGCTAACTATGGCTACACCTTC
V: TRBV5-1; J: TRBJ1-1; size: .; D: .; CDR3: CASSAEGGATEAFF; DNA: TGCGCCAGCAGCGCGGAGGGGGGCGCCACTGAAGCTTTCTTT
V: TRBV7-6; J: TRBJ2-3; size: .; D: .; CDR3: CASSLVGIPDTQYF; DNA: TGTGCCAGCAGCTTAGTCGGTATACCCGATACGCAGTATTTT
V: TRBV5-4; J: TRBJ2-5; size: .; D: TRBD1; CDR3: CASNLQQGSQETQYF; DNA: TGTGCCAGCAATCTGCAACAGGGGAGTCAAGAGACCCAGTACTTC
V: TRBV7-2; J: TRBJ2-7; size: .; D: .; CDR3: CASSWSGQPYEQYF; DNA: TGTGCCAGCAGCTGGAGCGGACAGCCCTACGAGCAGTACTTC
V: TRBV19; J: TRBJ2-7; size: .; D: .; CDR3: CATARTDTYEQYF; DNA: TGTGCCACCGCCAGGACGGACACCTACGAGCAGTACTTC
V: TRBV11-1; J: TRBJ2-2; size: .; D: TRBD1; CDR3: CASSFLGTGFGELFF; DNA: TGTGCCAGCAGCTTTTTGGGGACAGGATTCGGGGAGCTGTTTTTT
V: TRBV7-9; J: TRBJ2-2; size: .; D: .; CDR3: CASSLELVSGELFF; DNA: TGTGCCAGCAGCTTAGAACTAGTGTCCGGGGAGCTGTTTTTT
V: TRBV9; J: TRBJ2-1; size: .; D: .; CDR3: CASSWTLSYNEQFF; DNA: TGTGCCAGCAGCTGGACTTTGTCCTACAATGAGCAGTTCTTC
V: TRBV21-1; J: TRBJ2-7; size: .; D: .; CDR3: CASSFSGTDILKCRNYYYEQYF; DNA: TGTGCCAGCAGCTTCTCCGGGACGGATATTCTAAAGTGTAGGAACTACTACTACGAGCAGTACTTC
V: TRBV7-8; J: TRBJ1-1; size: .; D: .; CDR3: CASSFGLRNTEAFF; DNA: TGTGCCAGCAGCTTCGGCCTGAGAAACACTGAAGCTTTCTTT
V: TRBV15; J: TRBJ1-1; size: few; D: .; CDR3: CATSGRRAGMNTEAFF; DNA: TGTGCCACCAGCGGACGGAGGGCAGGAATGAACACTGAAGCTTTCTTT
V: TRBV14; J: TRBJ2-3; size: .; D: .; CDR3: CASSDGWTFDTQYF; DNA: TGTGCCAGCAGCGACGGGTGGACCTTTGATACGCAGTATTTT
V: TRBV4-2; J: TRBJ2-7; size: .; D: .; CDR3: CASSQDLATATFEQYF; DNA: TGTGCCAGCAGCCAAGATCTGGCTACGGCTACGTTCGAGCAGTACTTC
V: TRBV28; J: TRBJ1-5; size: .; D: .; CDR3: CASSPVTGANSNQPQHF; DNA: TGTGCCAGCAGCCCGGTGACAGGTGCAAATAGCAATCAGCCCCAGCATTTT
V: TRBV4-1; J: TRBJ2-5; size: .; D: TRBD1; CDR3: CASSLTGQTVQETQYF; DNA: TGCGCCAGCAGCCTAACGGGACAGACCGTTCAAGAGACCCAGTACTTC
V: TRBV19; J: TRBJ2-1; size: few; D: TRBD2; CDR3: CASSILTSGKRLEFF; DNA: TGTGCCAGTAGTATTCTGACTAGCGGGAAAAGGTTGGAGTTCTTC
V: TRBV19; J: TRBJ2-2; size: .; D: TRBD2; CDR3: CASSITGTRITGELFF; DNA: TGTGCCAGTAGTATTACCGGGACTAGGATTACCGGGGAGCTGTTTTTT
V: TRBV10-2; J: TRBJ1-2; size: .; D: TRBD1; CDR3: CASTHQGQGSYGYTF; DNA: TGCGCCAGCACTCACCAGGGACAGGGAAGCTATGGCTACACCTTC
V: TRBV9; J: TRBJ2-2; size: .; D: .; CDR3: CASSVGPQAGELFF; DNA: TGTGCCAGCAGCGTAGGCCCTCAGGCCGGGGAGCTGTTTTTT
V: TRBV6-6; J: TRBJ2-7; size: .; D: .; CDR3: CASSYLVSSGSYEQYF; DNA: TGTGCCAGCAGTTACCTCGTCTCCTCGGGATCCTACGAGCAGTACTTC
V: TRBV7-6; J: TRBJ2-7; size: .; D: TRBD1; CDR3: CASSLSWTGKSYEQYF; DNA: TGTGCCAGCAGCTTATCCTGGACAGGGAAATCCTACGAGCAGTACTTC
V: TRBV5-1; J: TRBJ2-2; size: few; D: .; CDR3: CASSPARDTGELFF; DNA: TGCGCCAGCAGCCCCGCAAGAGACACCGGGGAGCTGTTTTTT